This T cell receptor (beta chain) was sequenced during a study of blood T cell repertoires in COVID-19. Study details: The analysed material was cDNA or gDNA that came from T cells, B-cell-depleted T cells, or PBMCs.

The authors' processing: Cell counts per sample came from amplifying reference gene primers. This table comes from immunoSEQ multiplex PCR, and its TCRdb copy is limited to in-frame clones, with some not included. V, J and clone size are those of that table, while D and trimming were read from the DNA. Of more than 85,000 clones detected, 72% appear once; the ten largest clones hold about 7.1%. The germline V and J ends were trimmed by 3 bases and 3 bases, with 9 bases remaining between them. The CDR3 has 12 residues. The germline CDR1 and CDR2 sequences are DFQATT and SNEGSKA (reference sequence). This clone came up a few times.

Input material: peripheral blood. The genes are TRBV20-1 and TRBJ2-7, with a tentative D call TRBD2 (6 bases). This receptor was taken from a woman aged 60-75 years with acute or convalescent COVID-19. The CDR3 coding sequence is TGCAGTGCTAGTCGGAGGGTCTACGAGCAGTACTTC. Translating it yields CSASRRVYEQYF.